Listed below are T cell receptor beta chains from one sample, sequenced in a study of graft-versus-host responses after intestinal transplantation. TCRdb keeps only in-frame clones here, not all; method: immunoSEQ multiplex PCR. The data show about 47,000 clones, 95% seen once. These TCRs are of unknown antigen specificity. The sample in question was unstimulated CD8+ T cells sorted from spleen or lymph node cells, obtained before transplant. These receptors were obtained from a human donor who was the organ donor for an intestinal transplant. The conserved cysteine and the conserved F or W are not part of the CDR3 here. A D gene is named only where the DNA matches it firmly. A clone size is listed for some rows: how often the clone was seen (once, few, many), or a class if it is expanded.

v_call: TRBV7-2
clone_size: -
j_call: TRBJ2-7
d_call: TRBD2
cdr3_aa: ASSLGLAAYEQY

v_call: TRBV27
clone_size: -
j_call: TRBJ2-2
d_call: -
cdr3_aa: ASSPLQNTGELF

v_call: TRBV9
clone_size: -
j_call: TRBJ2-3
d_call: TRBD2
cdr3_aa: ASSVGTSGNTDTQY

v_call: TRBV5-8
clone_size: -
j_call: TRBJ1-3
d_call: TRBD1
cdr3_aa: ASSFRGQGNTIY

v_call: TRBV7-6
clone_size: -
j_call: TRBJ2-7
d_call: TRBD2
cdr3_aa: ASSLASGGSYEQY

v_call: TRBV27
clone_size: -
j_call: TRBJ2-1
d_call: -
cdr3_aa: ASSLLGRYNEQF

v_call: TRBV9
clone_size: few
j_call: TRBJ2-5
d_call: -
cdr3_aa: ASSATNQEETQY

v_call: TRBV27
clone_size: -
j_call: TRBJ2-7
d_call: TRBD1
cdr3_aa: ASSSPGQSYEQY

v_call: TRBV4-3
clone_size: -
j_call: TRBJ1-1
d_call: -
cdr3_aa: ASSQETLEVTEAF

v_call: TRBV27
clone_size: -
j_call: TRBJ2-6
d_call: -
cdr3_aa: ASSFLDSSGANVLT

v_call: TRBV28
clone_size: -
j_call: TRBJ1-5
d_call: -
cdr3_aa: ASSLPSFYSNQPQH

v_call: TRBV5-4
clone_size: -
j_call: TRBJ1-2
d_call: TRBD1
cdr3_aa: ASSLDRGDYGYT

v_call: TRBV7-9
clone_size: -
j_call: TRBJ2-3
d_call: -
cdr3_aa: ASSYTLKTGDTQY

v_call: TRBV30
clone_size: -
j_call: TRBJ1-1
d_call: -
cdr3_aa: AWVDSNTEAF

v_call: TRBV2
clone_size: -
j_call: TRBJ2-7
d_call: -
cdr3_aa: ASSEVRLSYEQY

v_call: TRBV6-1
clone_size: -
j_call: TRBJ2-7
d_call: TRBD2
cdr3_aa: ASKGSGGVYEQY

v_call: TRBV27
clone_size: -
j_call: TRBJ2-3
d_call: TRBD2
cdr3_aa: ASSDRLAGGSSTDTQY

v_call: TRBV12-1
clone_size: -
j_call: TRBJ1-5
d_call: -
cdr3_aa: ASSRRNQPQH

v_call: TRBV15
clone_size: -
j_call: TRBJ2-7
d_call: TRBD1
cdr3_aa: ATSTSQGAMNEQY

v_call: TRBV6-5
clone_size: once
j_call: TRBJ1-6
d_call: -
cdr3_aa: ASSQQLESPLH

v_call: TRBV7-3
clone_size: -
j_call: TRBJ2-4
d_call: TRBD1
cdr3_aa: ASSGQEDIQY

v_call: TRBV28
clone_size: -
j_call: TRBJ1-5
d_call: -
cdr3_aa: ASSFWGDGQPQH

v_call: TRBV4-1
clone_size: -
j_call: TRBJ2-7
d_call: TRBD2
cdr3_aa: ASSHTGGEQY

v_call: TRBV10-3
clone_size: -
j_call: TRBJ2-5
d_call: TRBD1
cdr3_aa: AISGDRVNVETQY

v_call: TRBV7-9
clone_size: once
j_call: TRBJ1-3
d_call: TRBD1
cdr3_aa: ASYRTGNSGNTIY

v_call: TRBV27
clone_size: -
j_call: TRBJ2-3
d_call: -
cdr3_aa: ASRGTRGDLFDGGDTQY

v_call: TRBV27
clone_size: -
j_call: TRBJ1-1
d_call: -
cdr3_aa: ASRPGGAGLAF

v_call: TRBV5-5
clone_size: -
j_call: TRBJ1-5
d_call: -
cdr3_aa: ASSLWDSNQPQH

v_call: TRBV30
clone_size: -
j_call: TRBJ2-3
d_call: TRBD2
cdr3_aa: AWSGGLAGFADTQY

v_call: TRBV27
clone_size: -
j_call: TRBJ2-3
d_call: TRBD2
cdr3_aa: ASSLGLAGGTDTQY

v_call: TRBV13
clone_size: -
j_call: TRBJ1-1
d_call: -
cdr3_aa: ASGFGTEAF

v_call: TRBV30
clone_size: -
j_call: TRBJ1-1
d_call: -
cdr3_aa: AWRPMNTEAF

v_call: TRBV6-1
clone_size: -
j_call: TRBJ2-7
d_call: -
cdr3_aa: ASSWDLGVAYEQY

v_call: TRBV19
clone_size: -
j_call: TRBJ2-5
d_call: TRBD1
cdr3_aa: ASSPTDRGLVIGETQY

v_call: TRBV4-1
clone_size: -
j_call: -
d_call: -
cdr3_aa: ASSGSSEQY

v_call: TRBV4-1
clone_size: -
j_call: TRBJ2-2
d_call: TRBD1
cdr3_aa: ASSQAGTGYTGELF

v_call: TRBV18
clone_size: -
j_call: TRBJ2-7
d_call: TRBD1
cdr3_aa: ASSPPGQGAYEQY

v_call: TRBV5-1
clone_size: -
j_call: TRBJ1-2
d_call: -
cdr3_aa: ASSWGTGESGYT

v_call: TRBV27
clone_size: -
j_call: TRBJ2-1
d_call: TRBD2
cdr3_aa: ASSRAYPLAGGSYNEQF

v_call: TRBV9
clone_size: -
j_call: TRBJ2-5
d_call: TRBD2
cdr3_aa: ASSVEAGGGETQY

v_call: TRBV28
clone_size: few
j_call: TRBJ1-4
d_call: -
cdr3_aa: ASSSSDEGRRNEKLF

v_call: TRBV6-5
clone_size: -
j_call: TRBJ1-4
d_call: -
cdr3_aa: ASSLSTTGNEKLF

v_call: TRBV25-1
clone_size: -
j_call: TRBJ2-5
d_call: -
cdr3_aa: ASMGQTQETQY

v_call: TRBV6-6
clone_size: -
j_call: TRBJ2-2
d_call: -
cdr3_aa: ASSYSSAGSTGELF

v_call: TRBV5-3
clone_size: -
j_call: TRBJ1-2
d_call: TRBD1
cdr3_aa: ARSLEGQPYGYT

v_call: TRBV4-1
clone_size: -
j_call: TRBJ2-6
d_call: -
cdr3_aa: ASSHQGSSGANVLT

v_call: TRBV19
clone_size: -
j_call: TRBJ2-3
d_call: TRBD1
cdr3_aa: ASSILQGATDTQY